The 4 T cell receptor beta chains given below trace back to one sample, sequenced in a study of blood T cell repertoires in COVID-19. Generated by immunoSEQ multiplex PCR, the TCRdb table keeps only in-frame clones and is missing some. The data show 200,000 to 300,000 clones, about nine tenths seen once. Sequenced: peripheral blood. All receptors derive from a person under 35 with COVID-19, enrolled during active disease.

This chain connects TRBV5-1 to TRBJ2-5; TRBD2 might be the D (5 bases). The CDR3 sequence is 14 residues long. The V and J ends lost 0 bases and 3 bases respectively, with 9 bases between them. In germline, CDR1 is SGHRS, CDR2 YFSETQ. The CDR3 loop is CASSLGVREETQYF. The CDR3 coding sequence is TGCGCCAGCAGCTTGGGAGTGAGGGAAGAGACCCAGTACTTC.

The V and J genes are TRBV10-3 and TRBJ2-1, with TRBD2 matching over 10 bases. Germline V CDR1 and CDR2: ENHRY, SYGVKD. The CDR3 is 18 amino acids. Germline trimming cut 10 bases from V and 9 bases from J; bases unmatched to any gene: 24. The CDR3 here is CATLSASGLAIVFTEQFF. CDR3 DNA: TGTGCCACTCTATCAGCATCGGGACTAGCGATAGTTTTCACTGAGCAGTTCTTC.

The rearrangement links TRBV18 to TRBJ1-1; 9 bases fit TRBD1. J lost 5 bases, V lost 3 bases, and 13 bases had no gene match. Looked up from germline, CDR1 is KGHSH and CDR2 is LQKENI. The CDR3 contains 17 residues. CDR3 residues: CASSPFDWTGVRTEAFF. CDR3 DNA: TGTGCCAGCTCACCTTTCGACTGGACAGGGGTCAGGACTGAAGCTTTCTTT.

V usage is TRBV4-1 and J usage is TRBJ2-5, with TRBD2 matching over 16 bases. The CDR3 has 21 residues. Germline assignment: CDR1 MGHRA and CDR2 YSYEKL. V gave up 0 bases and J gave up 1 base; unmatched junction bases: 11. DNA of the CDR3: TGCGCCAGCAGCCAAGATCAGGCGGGGACTAGCGGGAGGGCCCCCCAAGAGACCCAGTACTTC. This codes for CASSQDQAGTSGRAPQETQYF.